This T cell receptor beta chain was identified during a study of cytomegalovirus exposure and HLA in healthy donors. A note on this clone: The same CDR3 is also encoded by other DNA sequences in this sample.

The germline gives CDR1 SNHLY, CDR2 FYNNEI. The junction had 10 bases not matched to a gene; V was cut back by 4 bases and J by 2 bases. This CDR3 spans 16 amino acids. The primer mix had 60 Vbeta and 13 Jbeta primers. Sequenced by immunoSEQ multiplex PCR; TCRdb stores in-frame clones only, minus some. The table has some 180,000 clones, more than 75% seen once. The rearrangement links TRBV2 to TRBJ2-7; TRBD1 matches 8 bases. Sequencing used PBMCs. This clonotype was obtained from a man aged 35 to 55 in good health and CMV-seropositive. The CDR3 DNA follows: TGTGCCAGCAGTGTTAACAGGGGGACGGTTCCCTACGAGCAGTACTTC. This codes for CASSVNRGTVPYEQYF. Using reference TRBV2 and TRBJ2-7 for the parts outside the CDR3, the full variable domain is EPEVTQTPSHQVTQMGQEVILRCVPISNHLYFYWYRQILGQKVEFLVSFYNNEISEKSEIFDDQFSVERPDGSNFTLKIRSTKLEDSAMYFCASSVNRGTVPYEQYFGPGTRLTVT.